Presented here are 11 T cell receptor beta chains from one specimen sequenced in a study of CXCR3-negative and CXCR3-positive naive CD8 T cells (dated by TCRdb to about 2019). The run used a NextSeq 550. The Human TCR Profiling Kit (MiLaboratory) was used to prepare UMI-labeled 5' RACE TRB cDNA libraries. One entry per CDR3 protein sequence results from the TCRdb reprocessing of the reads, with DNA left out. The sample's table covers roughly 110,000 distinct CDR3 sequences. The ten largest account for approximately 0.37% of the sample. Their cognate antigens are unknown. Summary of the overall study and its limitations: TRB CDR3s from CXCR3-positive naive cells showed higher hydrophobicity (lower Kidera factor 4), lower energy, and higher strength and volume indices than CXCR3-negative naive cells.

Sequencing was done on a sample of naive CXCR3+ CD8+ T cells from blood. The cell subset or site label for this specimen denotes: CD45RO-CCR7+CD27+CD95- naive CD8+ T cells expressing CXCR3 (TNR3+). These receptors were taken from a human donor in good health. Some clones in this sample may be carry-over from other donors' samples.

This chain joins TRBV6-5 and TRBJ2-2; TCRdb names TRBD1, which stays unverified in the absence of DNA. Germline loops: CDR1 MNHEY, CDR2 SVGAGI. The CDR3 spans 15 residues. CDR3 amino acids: CASIDLQGNTGELFF.

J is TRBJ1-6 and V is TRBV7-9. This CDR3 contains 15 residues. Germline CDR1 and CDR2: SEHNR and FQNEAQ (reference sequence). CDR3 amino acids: CASSLVGLVDSPLHF. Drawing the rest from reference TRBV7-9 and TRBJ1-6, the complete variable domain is DTGVSQNPRHKITKRGQNVTFRCDPISEHNRLYWYRQTLGQGPEFLTYFQNEAQLEKSRLLSDRFSAERPKGSFSTLEIQRTEQGDSAMYLCASSLVGLVDSPLHFGNGTRLTVT.

The chain's CDR3 is CASSLGRIQETQYF. The genes are TRBV7-9 and TRBJ2-5. The length of the CDR3 is 14 residues. CDR1 and CDR2 (germline): SEHNR, FQNEAQ (reference sequence).

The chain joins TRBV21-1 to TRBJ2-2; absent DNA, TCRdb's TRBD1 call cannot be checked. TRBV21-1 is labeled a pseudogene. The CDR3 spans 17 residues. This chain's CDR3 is CASSRWYPGRDTGELFF.

CDR3 loop: CVSSQGSSPSYEQYF. The rearrangement joins TRBV4-3 to TRBJ2-7. The CDR3 has 15 residues. Germline V gene data show CDR1 as LGHNA and CDR2 as YSLEER.

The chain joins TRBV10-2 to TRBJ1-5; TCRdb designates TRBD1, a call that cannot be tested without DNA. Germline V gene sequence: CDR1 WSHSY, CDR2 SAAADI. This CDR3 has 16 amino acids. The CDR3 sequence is CASRDSGRGGNQPQHF.

The CDR3 sequence is CSALNSGLSTDTQYF. The chain combines TRBV20-1 with TRBJ2-3; TCRdb indicates TRBD2, and absent DNA this call remains unverified. Germline-derived CDR1 and CDR2 are DFQATT and SNEGSKA (reference sequence). The CDR3 sequence is 15 residues long.

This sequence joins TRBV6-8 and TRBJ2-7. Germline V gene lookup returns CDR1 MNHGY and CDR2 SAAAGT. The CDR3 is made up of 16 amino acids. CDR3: CASSYSNWGYSYEQYF.

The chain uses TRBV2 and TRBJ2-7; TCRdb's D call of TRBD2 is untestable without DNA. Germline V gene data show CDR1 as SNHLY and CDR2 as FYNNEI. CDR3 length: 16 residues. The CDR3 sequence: CASSGTSGSKTYEQYF.

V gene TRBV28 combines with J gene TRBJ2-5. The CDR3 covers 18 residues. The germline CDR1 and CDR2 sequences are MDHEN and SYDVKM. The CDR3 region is CASSSRKKDLWGRETQYF.

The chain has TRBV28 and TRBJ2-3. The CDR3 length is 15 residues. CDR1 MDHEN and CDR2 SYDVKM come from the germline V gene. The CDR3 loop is CASSLTPKGTDTQYF.